The present T cell receptor (beta chain) was sequenced within a study of T cells in Graves' hyperthyroidism and ophthalmopathy. Study results and limitations: Ophthalmopathy and stable hyperthyroidism were separated by a 13 V-J model. Model-based prediction identified ophthalmopathy a median around 6.5 months prior to its onset.

RNA transcripts were the template for amplifying TCR beta CDR3 regions. HTBI primers were employed in a first-round RT-PCR of the TCR CDR3. TCRdb processed the multiplex PCR reads anew with MiXCR; each CDR3 protein has one entry. Of 300,000 to 450,000 distinct CDR3 sequences listed, about 15% were seen once; the top ten hold around a fifth. The CDR3 is made up of 13 amino acids. Trimming stripped 7 bases from V and 4 bases from J, with 13 bases between. Germline CDR1 is SGHRS and CDR2 is YFSETQ. Exclusion of patients followed from uncontrolled infection, other autoimmune disease, pregnancy or lactation. Diagnoses used clinical symptoms, serum thyroxine and TRAb, thyroid ultrasound and orbital computed tomography. As for this clonotype: Its antigen is currently unknown.

The sample taken for sequencing was blood. The rearrangement uses TRBV5-1 and TRBJ2-3; TRBD1 or TRBD2 may be the D gene (5 bases each). The sequence came from a woman aged 25 to 45 with Graves' ophthalmopathy. In nucleotides, the CDR3 is TGCGCCAGCGGTGGGGGTAGGGCAGATACGCAGTATTTT. Translation gives CASGGGRADTQYF.